The source of this TCR beta chain is a study of prognosis after radiotherapy for stage I lung cancer. Findings of the study overall: In patients who developed distant metastases, Shannon entropy measured after stereotactic body radiation therapy was lower, and baseline Shannon entropy was not associated with metastases. After stereotactic body radiation therapy, median unique TCR clones were several thousand, down from around 9,500. Reportedly, the usage of TRBV and TRBJ genes was not the same in patients with and without metastases.

Remarks on this clonotype: Its antigen is currently unknown. This likely reflects a read error, since a far larger clone is one base away.

Genomic DNA was subjected to two-round multiplex PCR for amplification of TCR beta CDR3. Initially, in first-round PCR, primers specific to each TRBV and TRBJ gene were used. TCRdb independently ran MiXCR on the multiplex PCR reads; one entry per CDR3 protein. The sample lists 15,000 or so distinct CDR3 sequences; about 47% were seen once. Each of two time points yielded about 5.7 milliliters of peripheral venous blood. V was pared by 5 bases and J by 10 bases, with 17 bases between. This CDR3 has 14 residues. The germline V gene has CDR1 MNHNS and CDR2 SASEGT. This chain connects TRBV6-1 to TRBJ1-4; D unclear. The material was PBMCs, obtained before or after stereotactic body radiation therapy (not recorded which). The sequence was obtained from a donor of 50 years or more with non-small cell lung cancer. The CDR3 sequence: CASSSGSWGVKLFF. In DNA, the CDR3 is TGTGCCAGCAGTTCCGGGTCCTGGGGAGTAAAACTGTTTTTT.